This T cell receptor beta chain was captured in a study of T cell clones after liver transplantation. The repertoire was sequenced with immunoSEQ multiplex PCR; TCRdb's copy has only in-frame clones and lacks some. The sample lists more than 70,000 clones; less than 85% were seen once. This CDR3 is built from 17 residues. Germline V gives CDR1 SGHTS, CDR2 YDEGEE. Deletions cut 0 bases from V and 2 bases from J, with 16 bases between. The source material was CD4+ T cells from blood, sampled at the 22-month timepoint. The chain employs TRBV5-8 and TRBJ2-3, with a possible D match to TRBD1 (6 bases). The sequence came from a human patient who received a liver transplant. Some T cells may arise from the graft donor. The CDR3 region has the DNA TGTGCCAGCAGCTTGGTCAGGACAGCTGCTTTCACAGATACGCAGTATTTT. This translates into CASSLVRTAAFTDTQYF.